A single TCR beta chain is shown here with its context. The data were taken from a study of blood T cell repertoires in COVID-19. Original methodology: Reference gene primer amplification in the assay estimated nucleated cell counts. Sequencing used immunoSEQ multiplex PCR; TCRdb keeps in-frame clones, though not all of them. Clonal size and the V and J genes are those of that table, whereas D and trimming came from the DNA. The sample yields 490,000 or so clones, roughly nine tenths seen once. Germline CDR1 is LGHDT and CDR2 is YNNKEL (reference sequence). The CDR3 consists of 15 residues. The V segment lost 1 base and the J segment 5 bases; nucleotides outside the gene matches: 5.

The V gene is TRBV3-1 (or the pseudogene TRBV3-2), the J gene TRBJ1-2, with TRBD1 matching 9 bases. The receptor's source is a woman aged 55 to 70 who had recovered from COVID-19. The sample comprised PBMCs or T cells enriched from blood (not recorded which). This CDR3 is CASSQGTGDRYGYTF. The CDR3 coding sequence is TGTGCCAGCAGCCAAGGGACAGGGGATCGGTATGGCTACACCTTC.